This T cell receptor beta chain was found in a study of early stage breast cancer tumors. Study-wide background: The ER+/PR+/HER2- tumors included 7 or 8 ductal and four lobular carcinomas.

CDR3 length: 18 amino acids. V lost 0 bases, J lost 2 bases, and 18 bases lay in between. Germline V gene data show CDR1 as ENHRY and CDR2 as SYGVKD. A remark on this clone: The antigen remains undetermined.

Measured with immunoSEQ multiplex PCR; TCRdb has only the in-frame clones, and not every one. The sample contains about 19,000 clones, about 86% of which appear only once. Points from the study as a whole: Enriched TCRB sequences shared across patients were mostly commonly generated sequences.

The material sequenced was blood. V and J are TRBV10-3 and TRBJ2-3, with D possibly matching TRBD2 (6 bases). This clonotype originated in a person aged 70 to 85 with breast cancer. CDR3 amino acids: CAISESTGGLPYTDTQYF. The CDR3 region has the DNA TGTGCCATCAGTGAGTCGACTGGGGGACTCCCATACACAGATACGCAGTATTTT.